These 18 T cell receptor beta chains were sequenced from one sample in a study of T-cell memory formation after mild COVID-19. TCRdb reanalysed the 5' RACE reads using MiXCR and keeps one entry per CDR3 protein. The sample contains about 190,000 distinct CDR3 sequences, 18% of which appear only once. The sequencing input was PBMCs or a T cell subset sorted from them (not recorded which). The receptor source for this set is an adult woman who had mild COVID-19 (a few samples of this study predate the infection). Cell type and time point are not known.

This clonotype was observed at least ten times. The chain recombines TRBV12-3 or TRBV12-4 with TRBJ2-3; 8 bases fit TRBD1. The V gene end was trimmed by 5 bases and the J gene end by 0 bases; junction bases not matched to a gene: 4. The CDR3 runs 15 residues. The CDR3 reads CASSPDRASTDTQYF. The CDR3 nucleotides are TGTGCCAGCAGTCCGGACAGGGCTAGCACAGATACGCAGTATTTT.

The chain carries TRBV4-1 and TRBJ2-5, with D perhaps TRBD2 (7 bases). The CDR3 contains 17 residues. The germline V and J ends were trimmed by 4 bases and 4 bases, with 22 bases remaining between them. Germline V lookup: CDR1 MGHRA, CDR2 YSYEKL. This CDR3 is CASSPFGGGARRETQYF. Here the CDR3 DNA reads TGCGCCAGCAGCCCTTTTGGAGGGGGGGCACGTAGAGAGACCCAGTACTTC.

This CDR3 is CASSHLIGATSTDTQYF. CDR3 coding DNA: TGTGCCAGCAGCCATCTAATCGGTGCTACTAGCACAGATACGCAGTATTTT. This rearrangement joins TRBV12-3 or TRBV12-4 to TRBJ2-3, with D hard to call. V lost 6 bases and J lost 0, with 19 bases in between. The CDR3 runs 17 residues.

This clonotype occurred many times. The rearrangement links TRBV6-2 or TRBV6-3 to TRBJ2-1; D is uncertain. The CDR3 is 15 residues long. Germline V CDR1 and CDR2: MNHEY, SVGEGT. Trimming left V 2 bases short and J 7 bases short, with 15 bases between. The CDR3 reads CASSYVGSSWNEQFF. Here the CDR3 DNA reads TGTGCCAGCAGTTACGTGGGAAGTTCATGGAATGAGCAGTTCTTC.

The sample holds many counts of this clonotype. V usage is TRBV5-1 and J usage is TRBJ1-1, with TRBD1 identical over 7 bases. The CDR3 is 13 amino acids. V lost 4 bases, J lost 3 bases, and 3 bases stayed unmatched. Germline V gene sequence: CDR1 SGHRS, CDR2 YFSETQ. CDR3 in amino acids: CASSPRGDTEAFF. The CDR3 DNA reads TGCGCCAGCAGCCCCAGGGGGGACACTGAAGCTTTCTTT. Complete variable domain (other parts from reference TRBV5-1 and TRBJ1-1): KAGVTQTPRYLIKTRGQQVTLSCSPISGHRSVSWYQQTPGQGLQFLFEYFSETQRNKGNFPGRFSGRQFSNSRSEMNVSTLELGDSALYLCASSPRGDTEAFFGQGTRLTVV.

The J gene is TRBJ1-1, the V gene TRBV7-2, with D unresolved. V was pared by 5 bases and J by 4 bases, with 14 bases between. CDR1 SGHTA and CDR2 FQGNSA come from the germline V gene. CDR3 size: 14 residues. The CDR3 nucleotides read TGTGCCAGCAGCACCGGGTCCGAAGGCACTGAAGCTTTCTTT. It is translated as CASSTGSEGTEAFF.

This clonotype was seen a handful of times. The chain combines TRBV30 with TRBJ1-1, with no clear D. Germline assignment: CDR1 GTSNPN and CDR2 SVGIG (reference sequence). The CDR3 consists of 14 residues. V was cut by 0 bases and J by 2 bases, with 10 bases left in between. The CDR3 reads CAWSVPLTNTEAFF. For the CDR3, the DNA is TGTGCCTGGAGTGTACCCTTGACTAACACTGAAGCTTTCTTT.

The rearrangement uses TRBV30 and TRBJ2-7; possibly TRBD1 for D (5 bases). The CDR3 has 12 amino acids. CDR1 is GTSNPN and CDR2 is SVGIG in the germline V gene (reference sequence). The germline V and J ends were trimmed by 4 bases and 2 bases, with 9 bases remaining between them. The CDR3 sequence is CAWTGSPYEQYF. The CDR3 DNA sequence: TGTGCCTGGACAGGGTCACCCTACGAGCAGTACTTC.

This clonotype came up a few times. This chain uses TRBV15 with TRBJ1-1, with a possible D match to TRBD1 (5 bases). The CDR3 is 13 residues long. V was pared by 2 bases and J by 2 bases, with 6 bases between. Germline loops: CDR1 LNHNV, CDR2 YYDKDF (reference sequence). The CDR3 sequence is CATSRQGNTEAFF. CDR3 nucleotides: TGTGCCACCAGCAGACAGGGAAACACTGAAGCTTTCTTT.

The gene calls are TRBV27 and TRBJ1-2; the D is unclear. The CDR3 spans 12 residues. Germline-derived CDR1 and CDR2 are MNHEY and SMNVEV (reference sequence). V was cut by 5 bases and J by 5 bases, with 9 bases left in between. The CDR3 sequence: CASSPLVYGYTF. The CDR3 DNA reads TGTGCCAGCAGTCCTCTAGTTTATGGCTACACCTTC.

This clonotype has a handful of counts. The V call is TRBV7-2, the J call TRBJ2-5; D gene uncertain. This CDR3 is built from 11 residues. The germline gives CDR1 SGHTA, CDR2 FQGNSA. Deletions cut 6 bases from V and 4 bases from J, with 6 bases between. The CDR3 sequence is CASSFIETQYF. In nucleotides, the CDR3 is TGTGCCAGCAGTTTCATAGAGACCCAGTACTTC.

V is TRBV7-6 and J is TRBJ2-7; the D call may be TRBD1 or TRBD2 (5 bases each). The ends were cut back, 5 bases at V and 0 bases at J, with 26 bases in the middle. The CDR3 has 19 amino acids. Germline CDR1 is SGHVS and CDR2 is FNYEAQ. The CDR3: CASSPTGIRQGGISYEQYF. The CDR3 bases are TGTGCCAGCAGCCCAACCGGGATACGGCAGGGTGGGATCTCCTACGAGCAGTACTTC.

This sequence joins TRBV13 and TRBJ2-1, with TRBD2 matching 7 bases. The V and J ends lost 6 bases and 5 bases, in that order; junction bases with no gene match: 7. CDR1 and CDR2 (germline): PRHDT, FYEKMQ (reference sequence). CDR3 length: 14 amino acids. In DNA form, the CDR3 reads TGTGCCAGCAGAAAGAGCGGGGCCGACAATGAGCAGTTCTTC. Its translation is CASRKSGADNEQFF. The full variable domain, with the rest looked up from reference TRBV13 and TRBJ2-1, is AAGVIQSPRHLIKEKRETATLKCYPIPRHDTVYWYQQGPGQDPQFLISFYEKMQSDKGSIPDRFSAQQFSDYHSELNMSSLELGDSALYFCASRKSGADNEQFFGPGTRLTVL.

As DNA, the CDR3 is TGTGCCAGCAGTGCCAGACAGGGGGCTAACTATGGCTACACCTTC. Amino acids: CASSARQGANYGYTF. The V call is TRBV27, the J call TRBJ1-2; 9 bases are shared with TRBD1. Germline loops: CDR1 MNHEY, CDR2 SMNVEV (reference sequence). Trimming cost V 5 bases and J 0 bases; bases outside gene matches: 4. This CDR3 is built from 15 residues.

This rearrangement joins TRBV7-3 to TRBJ2-3; D may be TRBD2 (5 bases). The CDR3 covers 16 residues. Germline CDR1 reads SGHTA; CDR2 reads FQGTGA. V dropped 0 bases and J dropped 1 base, with 11 bases sitting between them. The CDR3 loop is CASSLTGRAGTDTQYF. CDR3 DNA: TGTGCCAGCAGCTTAACGGGCAGAGCGGGCACAGATACGCAGTATTTT.

This clonotype was detected a few times. The genes are TRBV7-9 and TRBJ2-7; TRBD2 is a possible D gene (6 bases). The V gene lost 4 bases and the J gene lost 1 base, with 14 bases spanning the gap. The CDR3 sequence is 15 residues long. Germline CDR1 SEHNR, CDR2 FQNEAQ (reference sequence). In DNA, the CDR3 is TGTGCCAGCAGCTCCCGGGACTCCTCTTCCTACGAGCAGTACTTC. Its protein product is CASSSRDSSSYEQYF.

V gene TRBV5-1 combines with J gene TRBJ1-1; possibly TRBD1 for D (5 bases). Germline V gives CDR1 SGHRS, CDR2 YFSETQ. The CDR3 extends over 17 amino acids. V was clipped by 2 bases and J by 4 bases, with 21 bases between them. The CDR3 reads CASSLQDSLIMGTEAFF. The CDR3 region has the DNA TGCGCCAGCAGCTTACAGGACTCCCTCATCATGGGCACTGAAGCTTTCTTT.

This clonotype was counted many times. This rearrangement joins TRBV7-2 to TRBJ1-2, with D unclear. This CDR3 has 12 amino acids. The germline V gene encodes CDR1 SGHTA and CDR2 FQGNSA. The V gene lost 5 bases and the J gene lost 0 bases, with 4 bases spanning the gap. CDR3 residues: CASSKANYGYTF. In DNA, the CDR3 is TGTGCCAGCAGCAAAGCTAACTATGGCTACACCTTC.